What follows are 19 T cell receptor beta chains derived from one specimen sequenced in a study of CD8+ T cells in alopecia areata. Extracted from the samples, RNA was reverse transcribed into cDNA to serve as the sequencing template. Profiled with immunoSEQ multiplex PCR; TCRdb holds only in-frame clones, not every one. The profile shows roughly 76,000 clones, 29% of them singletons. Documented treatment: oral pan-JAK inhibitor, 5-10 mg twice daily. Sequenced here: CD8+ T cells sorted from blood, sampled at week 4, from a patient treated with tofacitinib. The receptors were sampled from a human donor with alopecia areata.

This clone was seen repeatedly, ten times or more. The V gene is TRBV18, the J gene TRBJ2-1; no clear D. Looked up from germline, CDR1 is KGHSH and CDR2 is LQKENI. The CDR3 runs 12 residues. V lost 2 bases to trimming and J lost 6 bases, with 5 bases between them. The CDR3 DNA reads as TGTGCCAGCTCACCAGGAGTCAATGAGCAGTTCTTC. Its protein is CASSPGVNEQFF. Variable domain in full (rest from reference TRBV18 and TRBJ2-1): NAGVMQNPRHLVRRRGQEARLRCSPMKGHSHVYWYRQLPEEGLKFMVYLQKENIIDESGMPKERFSAEFPKEGPSILRIQQVVRGDSAAYFCASSPGVNEQFFGPGTRLTVL.

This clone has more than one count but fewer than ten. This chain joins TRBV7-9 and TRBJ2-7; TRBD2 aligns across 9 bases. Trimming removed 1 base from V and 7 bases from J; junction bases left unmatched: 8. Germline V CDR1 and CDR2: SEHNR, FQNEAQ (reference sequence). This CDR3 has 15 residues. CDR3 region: CASSLVAGASEEQYF. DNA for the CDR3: TGTGCCAGCAGCTTAGTAGCGGGAGCTTCAGAAGAGCAGTACTTC.

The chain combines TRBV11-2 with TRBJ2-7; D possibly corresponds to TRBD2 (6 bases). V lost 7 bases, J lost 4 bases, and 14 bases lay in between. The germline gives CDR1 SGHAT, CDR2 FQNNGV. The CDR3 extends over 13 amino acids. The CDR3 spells CASTGGSEYEQYF. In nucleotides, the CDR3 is TGTGCCAGCACCGGGGGATCCGAGTACGAGCAGTACTTC.

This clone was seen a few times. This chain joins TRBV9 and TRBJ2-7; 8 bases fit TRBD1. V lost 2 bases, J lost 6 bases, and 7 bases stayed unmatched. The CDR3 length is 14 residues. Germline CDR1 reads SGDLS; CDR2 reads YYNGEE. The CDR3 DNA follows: TGTGCCAGCAGCGTCGAGACAGGGGCTTCCGAGCAGTACTTC. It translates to CASSVETGASEQYF. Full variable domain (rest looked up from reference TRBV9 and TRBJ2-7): DSGVTQTPKHLITATGQRVTLRCSPRSGDLSVYWYQQSLDQGLQFLIQYYNGEERAKGNILERFSAQQFPDLHSELNLSSLELGDSALYFCASSVETGASEQYFGPGTRLTVT.

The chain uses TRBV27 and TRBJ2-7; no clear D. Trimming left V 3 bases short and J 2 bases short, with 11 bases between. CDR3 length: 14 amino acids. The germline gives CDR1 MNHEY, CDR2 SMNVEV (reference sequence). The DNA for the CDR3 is TGTGCCAGCAGTTTGAATTTAGGTACCTACGAGCAGTACTTC. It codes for CASSLNLGTYEQYF.

CDR3 sequence: CASSLSLGTGYGYTF. The CDR3 DNA reads TGTGCCAGCAGTTTATCGCTTGGGACAGGCTATGGCTACACCTTC. V is TRBV27 and J is TRBJ1-2; 8 positions agree with TRBD1. J was trimmed by 4 bases and V by 0 bases; bases with no gene match: 4. CDR1 MNHEY and CDR2 SMNVEV come from the germline V gene (reference sequence). The CDR3 runs to 15 residues.

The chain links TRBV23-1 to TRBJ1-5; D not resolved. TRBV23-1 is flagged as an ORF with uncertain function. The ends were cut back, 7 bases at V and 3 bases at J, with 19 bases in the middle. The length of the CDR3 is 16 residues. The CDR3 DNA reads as TGCGCCAGCACCCCGGGAAGGCAGTCGCTCAATCAGCCCCAGCATTTT. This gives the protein CASTPGRQSLNQPQHF.

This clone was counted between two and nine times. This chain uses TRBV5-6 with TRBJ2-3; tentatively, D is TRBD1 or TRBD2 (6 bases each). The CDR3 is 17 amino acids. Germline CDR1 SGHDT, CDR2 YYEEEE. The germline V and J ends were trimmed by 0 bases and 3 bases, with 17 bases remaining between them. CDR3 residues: CASSLVFGGRRTDTQYF. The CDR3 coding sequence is TGTGCCAGCAGCTTGGTTTTCGGGGGCCGGAGAACAGATACGCAGTATTTT. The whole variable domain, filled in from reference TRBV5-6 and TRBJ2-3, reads DAGVTQSPTHLIKTRGQQVTLRCSPKSGHDTVSWYQQALGQGPQFIFQYYEEEERQRGNFPDRFSGHQFPNYSSELNVNALLLGDSALYLCASSLVFGGRRTDTQYFGPGTRLTVL.

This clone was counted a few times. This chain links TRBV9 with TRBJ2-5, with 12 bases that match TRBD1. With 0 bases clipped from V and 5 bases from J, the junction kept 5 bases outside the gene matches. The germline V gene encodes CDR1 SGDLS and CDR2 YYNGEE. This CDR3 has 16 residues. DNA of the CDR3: TGTGCCAGCAGCGTAGCGGGACAGGGGGCCTCGGAGACCCAGTACTTC. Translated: CASSVAGQGASETQYF.

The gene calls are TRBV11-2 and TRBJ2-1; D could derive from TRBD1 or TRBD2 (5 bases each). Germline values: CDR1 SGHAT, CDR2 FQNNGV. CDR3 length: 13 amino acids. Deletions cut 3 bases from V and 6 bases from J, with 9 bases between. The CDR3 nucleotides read TGTGCCAGCAGCTTGGGACCTATCAATGAGCAGTTCTTC. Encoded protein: CASSLGPINEQFF.

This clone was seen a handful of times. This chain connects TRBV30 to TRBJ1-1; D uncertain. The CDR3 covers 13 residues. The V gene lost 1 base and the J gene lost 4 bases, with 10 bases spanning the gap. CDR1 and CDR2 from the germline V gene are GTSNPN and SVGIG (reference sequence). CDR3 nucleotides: TGTGCCTGGAGTGGCGGGGTTCCCACTGAAGCTTTCTTT. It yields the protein CAWSGGVPTEAFF.

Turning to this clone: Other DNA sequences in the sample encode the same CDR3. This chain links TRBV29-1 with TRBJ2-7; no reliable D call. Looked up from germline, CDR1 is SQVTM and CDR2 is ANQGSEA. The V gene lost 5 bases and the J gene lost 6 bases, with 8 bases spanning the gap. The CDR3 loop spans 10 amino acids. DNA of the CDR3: TGCAGCGTTCTTCTCGGCGAGCAGTACTTC. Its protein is CSVLLGEQYF.

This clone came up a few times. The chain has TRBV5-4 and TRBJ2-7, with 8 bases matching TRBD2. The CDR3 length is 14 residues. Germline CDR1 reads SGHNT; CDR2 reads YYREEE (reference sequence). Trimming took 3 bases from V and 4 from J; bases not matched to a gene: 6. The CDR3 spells CASSSSGSNYEQYF. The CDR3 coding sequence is TGTGCCAGCAGCTCGAGCGGGAGTAATTACGAGCAGTACTTC.

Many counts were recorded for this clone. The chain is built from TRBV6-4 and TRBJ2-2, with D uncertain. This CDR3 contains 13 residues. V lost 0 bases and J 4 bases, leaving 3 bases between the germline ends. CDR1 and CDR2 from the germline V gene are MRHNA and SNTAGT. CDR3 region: CASSDSSTGELFF. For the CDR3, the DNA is TGTGCCAGCAGTGACTCGAGCACCGGGGAGCTGTTTTTT.

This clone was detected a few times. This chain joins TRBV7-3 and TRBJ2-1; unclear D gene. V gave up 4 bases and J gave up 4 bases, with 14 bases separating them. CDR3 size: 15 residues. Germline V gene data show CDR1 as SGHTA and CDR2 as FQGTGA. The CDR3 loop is CASSSVSGKYNEQFF. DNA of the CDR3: TGTGCCAGCAGCTCCGTGTCTGGGAAGTACAATGAGCAGTTCTTC.

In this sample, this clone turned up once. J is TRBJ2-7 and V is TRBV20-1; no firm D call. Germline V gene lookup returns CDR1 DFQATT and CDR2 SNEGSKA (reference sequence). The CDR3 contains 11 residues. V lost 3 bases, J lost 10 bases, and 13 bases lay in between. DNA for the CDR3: TGCAGTGCTAGGGGAACCGCGGAACAGTACTTC. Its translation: CSARGTAEQYF.

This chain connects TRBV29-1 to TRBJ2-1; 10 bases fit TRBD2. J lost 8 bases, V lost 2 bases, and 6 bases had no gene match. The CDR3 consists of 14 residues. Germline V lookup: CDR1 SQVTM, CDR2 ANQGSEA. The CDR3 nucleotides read TGCAGCGTTGAAAGCGGGAGGGGGTTGGATGAGCAGTTCTTC. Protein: CSVESGRGLDEQFF.

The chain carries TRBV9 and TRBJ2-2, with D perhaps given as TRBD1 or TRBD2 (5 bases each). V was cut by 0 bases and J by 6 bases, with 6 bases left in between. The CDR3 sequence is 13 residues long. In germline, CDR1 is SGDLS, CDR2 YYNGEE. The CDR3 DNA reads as TGTGCCAGCAGCGTAGGAGGGGCCGGGGAGCTGTTTTTT. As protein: CASSVGGAGELFF.

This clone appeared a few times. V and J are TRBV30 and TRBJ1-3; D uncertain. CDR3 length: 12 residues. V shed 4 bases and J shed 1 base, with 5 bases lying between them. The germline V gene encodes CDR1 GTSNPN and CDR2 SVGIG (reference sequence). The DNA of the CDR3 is TGTGCCTGGAAAGCTTCTGGAAACACCATATATTTT. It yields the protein CAWKASGNTIYF.